Listed below are T cell receptor beta chains from one sample, sequenced in a study of cytomegalovirus exposure and HLA in healthy donors. Sequencing was performed with immunoSEQ multiplex PCR; in TCRdb, only in-frame clones are kept and a portion is missing. In the table there are 100,000 to 150,000 clones, 65% to 90% of which are singletons. Sequencing was carried out using PBMCs. All receptors derive from a woman in her thirties or forties in good health and CMV-seronegative. Each CDR3 is given without its conserved first and last residue. Each record gives: CDR3 length, J gene, V gene, CDR3 protein.

12,TRBJ1-5,TRBV30,AWSKGTGGQPQH
16,TRBJ2-6,TRBV11-2,ASSSTGLLFSGANVLT
12,TRBJ2-7,TRBV19,ASSTLGDSYEQY
16,TRBJ2-1,TRBV11-2,ASSLGASGGSSYNEQF
13,TRBJ2-7,TRBV19,ASSPRGGQNYEQY
15,TRBJ2-1,TRBV7-9,ASSFSSGPGGHNEQF
11,TRBJ1-1,TRBV6-1,ASSEAENTEAF
12,TRBJ1-5,TRBV7-2,ASSLGLTNQPQH
15,TRBJ2-2,TRBV28,ASRAPAGGILAGELF
12,TRBJ2-7,TRBV7-6,ASSPTLGDYEQY
14,TRBJ1-6,TRBV11-2,ASSLDPGIPNSPLH
14,TRBJ2-3,TRBV2,ASSEVPGFGTDTQY
12,TRBJ2-5,TRBV30,AWKRETLQETQY
14,TRBJ2-1,TRBV5-1,ASSLVIAGLNNEQF
13,TRBJ2-1,TRBV7-2,ASSTSGRADDEQF
11,TRBJ1-1,TRBV5-1,ASSLGQRTEAF
13,TRBJ2-1,TRBV7-6,ASSQLAGRYNEQF
14,TRBJ1-2,TRBV9,ASSVNPGQSNYGYT
11,TRBJ1-6,TRBV2,ASSLTGPPTLH
13,TRBJ1-1,TRBV5-1,ASSLAGQGVTEAF
11,TRBJ1-1,TRBV6-1,ASSGTGGTEAF
13,TRBJ1-3,TRBV5-4,ASSLAGVRGDTIY
15,TRBJ1-1,TRBV7-9,SSSLTAGEGVNTEAF
13,TRBJ2-5,TRBV6-5,ASSYGGRALETQY
12,TRBJ1-1,TRBV5-4,ASSLGQMNTEAF
13,TRBJ1-1,TRBV7-2,ASSPGQGSWTEAF
15,TRBJ2-1,TRBV7-9,ASSNKQSRALVNEQF
14,TRBJ2-5,TRBV5-1,ASSPGSSGRGETQY
14,TRBJ2-7,TRBV4-1,ASSQFLGTDYYEQY
17,TRBJ1-1,TRBV4-2,ASSQDIRGAYPLNTEAF
14,TRBJ2-1,TRBV2,ASRVSGSTSRNEQF
13,TRBJ2-1,TRBV28,ASSLSGRDFNEQF
17,TRBJ2-6,TRBV10-3,AITPGGTLWRSGANVLT
11,TRBJ1-2,TRBV7-9,ASSAGQLYGYT
10,TRBJ2-5,TRBV30,AWSPSDREQY